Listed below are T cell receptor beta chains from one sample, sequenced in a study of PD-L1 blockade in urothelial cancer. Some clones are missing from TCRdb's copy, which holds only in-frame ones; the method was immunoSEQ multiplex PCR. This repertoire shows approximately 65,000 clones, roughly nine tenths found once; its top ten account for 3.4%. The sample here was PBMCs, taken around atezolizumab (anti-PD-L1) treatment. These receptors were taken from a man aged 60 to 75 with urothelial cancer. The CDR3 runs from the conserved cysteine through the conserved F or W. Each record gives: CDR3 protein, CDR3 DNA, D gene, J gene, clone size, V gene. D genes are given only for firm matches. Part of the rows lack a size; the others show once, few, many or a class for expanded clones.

CDR3aa: CASSEVSHEQYF
CDR3nt: TGTGCCAGCAGCGAGGTTAGCCACGAGCAGTACTTC
d_gene: .
j_gene: TRBJ2-7
abundance: few
v_gene: TRBV21-1

CDR3aa: CASSPVGAGGSYEQYF
CDR3nt: TGTGCCAGCAGCCCCGTCGGAGCGGGGGGATCCTACGAGCAGTACTTC
d_gene: TRBD2
j_gene: TRBJ2-7
abundance: .
v_gene: TRBV9

CDR3aa: CASSEVVGYSNQPQHF
CDR3nt: TGTGCCAGCAGCGAAGTGGTGGGCTATAGCAATCAGCCCCAGCATTTT
d_gene: .
j_gene: TRBJ1-5
abundance: few
v_gene: TRBV4-2

CDR3aa: CASRVDRYGYTF
CDR3nt: TGTGCCAGCAGGGTTGACAGATATGGCTACACCTTC
d_gene: .
j_gene: TRBJ1-2
abundance: .
v_gene: TRBV28

CDR3aa: CASSVVNTPGYGYTF
CDR3nt: TGTGCCAGCAGCGTGGTCAACACCCCGGGGTATGGCTACACCTTC
d_gene: .
j_gene: TRBJ1-2
abundance: .
v_gene: TRBV9

CDR3aa: CSYLGQGKQFF
CDR3nt: TGCAGCTATTTAGGACAGGGTAAACAGTTCTTC
d_gene: TRBD1
j_gene: TRBJ2-1
abundance: .
v_gene: TRBV29-1

CDR3aa: CASSEGSGEQYF
CDR3nt: TGCGCCAGCAGTGAGGGATCGGGGGAGCAGTACTTC
d_gene: .
j_gene: TRBJ2-7
abundance: .
v_gene: TRBV10-1

CDR3aa: CASSLGQGNTGELFF
CDR3nt: TGTGCCAGCAGCTTGGGGCAGGGAAACACCGGGGAGCTGTTTTTT
d_gene: .
j_gene: TRBJ2-2
abundance: .
v_gene: TRBV5-4

CDR3aa: CASSIARGSEQFF
CDR3nt: TGTGCCAGTAGTATAGCACGGGGTAGTGAGCAGTTCTTC
d_gene: .
j_gene: TRBJ2-1
abundance: once
v_gene: TRBV19

CDR3aa: CASSLTRDRGHEQYF
CDR3nt: TGTGCCAGCAGCTTAACGAGGGACAGGGGCCACGAGCAGTACTTC
d_gene: TRBD1
j_gene: TRBJ2-7
abundance: .
v_gene: TRBV7-3

CDR3aa: CASSRTPGTSGVGVTDTQYF
CDR3nt: TGTGCCAGCAGCAGGACTCCCGGGACTAGCGGGGTGGGAGTCACAGATACGCAGTATTTT
d_gene: TRBD2
j_gene: TRBJ2-3
abundance: .
v_gene: TRBV13

CDR3aa: CASNQAGQGNEKLFF
CDR3nt: TGTGCCAGCAACCAAGCGGGACAGGGGAATGAAAAACTGTTTTTT
d_gene: TRBD1
j_gene: TRBJ1-4
abundance: .
v_gene: TRBV6-5

CDR3aa: CASSITLRDTRNTGELFF
CDR3nt: TGTGCCAGTAGTATCACCTTAAGGGACACCAGGAACACCGGGGAGCTGTTTTTT
d_gene: .
j_gene: TRBJ2-2
abundance: .
v_gene: TRBV19

CDR3aa: CASSPPISTDTQYF
CDR3nt: TGTGCCAGCTCACCACCCATTAGCACAGATACGCAGTATTTT
d_gene: .
j_gene: TRBJ2-3
abundance: .
v_gene: TRBV18

CDR3aa: CASSPGRTNEKLFF
CDR3nt: TGTGCCAGCAGTCCTGGCCGAACTAATGAAAAACTGTTTTTT
d_gene: .
j_gene: TRBJ1-4
abundance: .
v_gene: TRBV2

CDR3aa: CASSVGGGGPGETQYF
CDR3nt: TGTGCCAGCAGCGTGGGCGGCGGAGGGCCGGGGGAGACCCAGTACTTC
d_gene: .
j_gene: TRBJ2-5
abundance: once
v_gene: TRBV7-2

CDR3aa: CASTGTSGGYEQYF
CDR3nt: TGTGCCAGCACCGGGACTAGCGGGGGCTACGAGCAGTACTTC
d_gene: TRBD2
j_gene: TRBJ2-7
abundance: .
v_gene: TRBV6-5

CDR3aa: CASSQDLGSTGSPLHF
CDR3nt: TGCGCCAGCAGCCAAGATCTCGGGTCCACGGGGTCACCCCTCCACTTT
d_gene: .
j_gene: TRBJ1-6
abundance: .
v_gene: TRBV4-1

CDR3aa: CASSFFNSGTSGQGSTDTQYF
CDR3nt: TGTGCCAGCAGTTTTTTCAACTCCGGGACTAGCGGGCAAGGGAGCACAGATACGCAGTATTTT
d_gene: TRBD2
j_gene: TRBJ2-3
abundance: .
v_gene: TRBV28

CDR3aa: CASSLERGRAETQYF
CDR3nt: TGTGCCAGCAGCTTAGAGCGGGGGAGGGCGGAGACCCAGTACTTC
d_gene: TRBD2
j_gene: TRBJ2-5
abundance: .
v_gene: TRBV7-2

CDR3aa: CASSLLRGQVNEQFF
CDR3nt: TGTGCCAGCAGTTTACTTAGGGGACAGGTCAATGAGCAGTTCTTC
d_gene: TRBD1
j_gene: TRBJ2-1
abundance: .
v_gene: TRBV27

CDR3aa: CASSLAESNQPQHF
CDR3nt: TGTGCCAGCAGCTTAGCCGAGAGCAATCAGCCCCAGCATTTT
d_gene: .
j_gene: TRBJ1-5
abundance: .
v_gene: TRBV7-8

CDR3aa: CASSQDPGDYEQYF
CDR3nt: TGCGCCAGCAGCCAAGATCCGGGGGACTACGAGCAGTACTTC
d_gene: .
j_gene: TRBJ2-7
abundance: .
v_gene: TRBV4-3

CDR3aa: CASSLRVSGLQETQYF
CDR3nt: TGCGCCAGCAGCCTTAGGGTTAGCGGGCTACAAGAGACCCAGTACTTC
d_gene: TRBD2
j_gene: TRBJ2-5
abundance: .
v_gene: TRBV4-1

CDR3aa: CASSSYTGADYGYTF
CDR3nt: TGTGCCAGCAGTTCATACACAGGGGCGGACTATGGCTACACCTTC
d_gene: TRBD1
j_gene: TRBJ1-2
abundance: .
v_gene: TRBV27

CDR3aa: CSVVGQIF
CDR3nt: TGCAGCGTTGTCGGACAAATCTTC
d_gene: .
j_gene: TRBJ1-2
abundance: .
v_gene: TRBV29-1

CDR3aa: CASSEGQGISEAFF
CDR3nt: TGTGCCAGCAGCGAGGGACAGGGAATATCTGAAGCTTTCTTT
d_gene: TRBD1
j_gene: TRBJ1-1
abundance: .
v_gene: TRBV2

CDR3aa: CASSLRQAATNEKLFF
CDR3nt: TGTGCCAGCAGCTTACGTCAGGCCGCAACTAATGAAAAACTGTTTTTT
d_gene: .
j_gene: TRBJ1-4
abundance: .
v_gene: TRBV11-1

CDR3aa: CAIRTGLAGGEQYF
CDR3nt: TGTGCCATCAGGACAGGACTAGCGGGAGGCGAGCAGTACTTC
d_gene: TRBD2
j_gene: TRBJ2-7
abundance: .
v_gene: TRBV10-3

CDR3aa: CAWSVSGAGGYTF
CDR3nt: TGTGCCTGGAGTGTATCAGGGGCCGGTGGCTACACCTTC
d_gene: .
j_gene: TRBJ1-2
abundance: .
v_gene: TRBV30

CDR3aa: CASSLRGRSYEQYF
CDR3nt: TGTGCCAGCAGCTTGAGGGGGCGGTCTTACGAGCAGTACTTC
d_gene: TRBD1
j_gene: TRBJ2-7
abundance: .
v_gene: TRBV7-9

CDR3aa: CASSPSGTSGSYEQYF
CDR3nt: TGTGCCAGCAGCCCCTCCGGGACTAGCGGCTCCTACGAGCAGTACTTC
d_gene: TRBD2
j_gene: TRBJ2-7
abundance: few
v_gene: TRBV7-8

CDR3aa: CASSLDRASDIQYF
CDR3nt: TGTGCCAGCAGCTTGGACAGGGCCAGCGACATTCAGTACTTC
d_gene: TRBD1
j_gene: TRBJ2-4
abundance: once
v_gene: TRBV7-2

CDR3aa: CASRTSPTDTQYF
CDR3nt: TGTGCCAGCAGAACTAGCCCCACAGATACGCAGTATTTT
d_gene: .
j_gene: TRBJ2-3
abundance: once
v_gene: TRBV6-4

CDR3aa: CAISSEHGYTF
CDR3nt: TGTGCCATCAGTTCAGAACATGGCTACACCTTC
d_gene: .
j_gene: TRBJ1-2
abundance: .
v_gene: TRBV10-3

CDR3aa: CASSPSSANTGELFF
CDR3nt: TGTGCCAGCTCACCGAGTAGCGCGAACACCGGGGAGCTGTTTTTT
d_gene: .
j_gene: TRBJ2-2
abundance: .
v_gene: TRBV18

CDR3aa: CAISESGGGGYTDTQYF
CDR3nt: TGTGCCATCAGTGAGTCGGGTGGCGGGGGTTACACAGATACGCAGTATTTT
d_gene: TRBD2
j_gene: TRBJ2-3
abundance: .
v_gene: TRBV10-3

CDR3aa: CASSLGLAGRADTQYF
CDR3nt: TGTGCCAGCAGCTTGGGACTAGCGGGAAGGGCAGATACGCAGTATTTT
d_gene: TRBD2
j_gene: TRBJ2-3
abundance: .
v_gene: TRBV11-3

CDR3aa: CASREDGREKLFF
CDR3nt: TGTGCCAGCAGGGAGGACGGGCGGGAAAAACTGTTTTTT
d_gene: .
j_gene: TRBJ1-4
abundance: .
v_gene: TRBV6-1

CDR3aa: CASSGAGTRSGANVLTF
CDR3nt: TGTGCCAGCAGCGGCGCCGGGACTAGATCTGGGGCCAACGTCCTGACTTTC
d_gene: TRBD2
j_gene: TRBJ2-6
abundance: .
v_gene: TRBV5-4

CDR3aa: CASRWGRGGPGELFF
CDR3nt: TGTGCCAGCAGGTGGGGCAGGGGAGGGCCCGGGGAGCTGTTTTTT
d_gene: .
j_gene: TRBJ2-2
abundance: .
v_gene: TRBV6-5

CDR3aa: CASSWDSGGETQYF
CDR3nt: TGTGCCAGCAGCTGGGACAGTGGGGGAGAGACCCAGTACTTC
d_gene: TRBD1
j_gene: TRBJ2-5
abundance: .
v_gene: TRBV7-9

CDR3aa: CASSGGTGGYQETQYF
CDR3nt: TGCGCCAGCAGCGGGGGGACAGGGGGATATCAAGAGACCCAGTACTTC
d_gene: TRBD1
j_gene: TRBJ2-5
abundance: few
v_gene: TRBV5-1